A single sample gave rise to the 19 T cell receptor beta chains below, sequenced in a study of shared clonotypes between healthy human individuals. CD45RO-negative cells were positively selected for CCR7, leaving out terminally differentiated effector memory CD45RA+ cells. Repertoires were generated with immunoSEQ multiplex PCR, while TCRdb's copy carries only in-frame clones and drops some. Here the sample spans fewer than 1 million clones, approximately 97% being singletons. Sequencing was done on a sample of naive CD8+ T cells sorted from blood. All receptors come from a man aged 25 to 40 in good health.

V and J are TRBV4-3 and TRBJ1-1; D unresolved. The germline gives CDR1 LGHNA, CDR2 YSLEER. V was cut by 1 base and J by 1 base, with 10 bases left in between. This CDR3 spans 15 amino acids. CDR3: CASSQGDTWNTEAFF. The CDR3 DNA reads as TGCGCCAGCAGCCAAGGTGACACCTGGAACACTGAAGCTTTCTTT.

V gene TRBV7-3 combines with J gene TRBJ1-2, with D uncertain. This CDR3 region has 14 residues. The V gene lost 3 bases and the J gene lost 3 bases, with 11 bases spanning the gap. In germline, CDR1 is SGHTA, CDR2 FQGTGA. Here the CDR3 reads CASSFKPEDYGYTF. The CDR3 bases are TGTGCCAGCAGCTTCAAACCCGAGGACTATGGCTACACCTTC.

This rearrangement joins TRBV19 to TRBJ1-1, with D hard to call. CDR3 length equals 15 residues. V was cut by 0 bases and J by 4 bases, with 12 bases left in between. Per the germline V gene, CDR1 is LNHDA and CDR2 is SQIVND (reference sequence). DNA of the CDR3: TGTGCCAGTAGTATAGATCCCGGGGTTCGCACTGAAGCTTTCTTT. Its translation: CASSIDPGVRTEAFF.

The rearrangement joins TRBV6-1 to TRBJ1-2; D not resolved. Trimming shortened V by 2 bases and J by 8 bases, and 15 bases separated the two germline ends. The CDR3 contains 14 residues. Germline CDR1 reads MNHNS; CDR2 reads SASEGT. The CDR3 loop is CASSEFSGLRGYTF. CDR3 DNA: TGTGCCAGCAGTGAATTCAGCGGACTCCGCGGCTACACCTTC.

The genes are TRBV11-2 and TRBJ1-1, with TRBD1 as a possible D gene (6 bases). This CDR3 is 14 amino acids long. Trimming removed 5 bases at V and 8 bases at J, with 18 bases between. The germline V gene encodes CDR1 SGHAT and CDR2 FQNNGV. The CDR3 spells CASSPNREAKEAFF. The CDR3 DNA is TGTGCCAGCAGCCCCAACAGGGAGGCGAAGGAAGCTTTCTTT. The variable domain in full, with the rest retrieved from reference TRBV11-2 and TRBJ1-1, is EAGVAQSPRYKIIEKRQSVAFWCNPISGHATLYWYQQILGQGPKLLIQFQNNGVVDDSQLPKDRFSAERLKGVDSTLKIQPAKLEDSAVYLCASSPNREAKEAFFGQGTRLTVV.

This chain uses TRBV9 with TRBJ2-7, with TRBD2 matching 11 bases. Germline V gives CDR1 SGDLS, CDR2 YYNGEE. V trimming: 4 bases; J trimming: 2 bases; junction bases outside the gene matches: 5. The CDR3 contains 15 residues. CDR3 sequence: CASSPGLADTYEQYF. CDR3 DNA: TGTGCCAGCAGCCCGGGACTAGCGGATACCTACGAGCAGTACTTC.

The CDR3 nucleotides are TGTGCCACCAGCAGCGTGGGACAACTTATGGAAAAACTGTTTTTT. As protein: CATSSVGQLMEKLFF. The chain joins TRBV15 to TRBJ1-4, with TRBD1 as a possible D gene (6 bases). V lost 3 bases, J lost 8 bases, and 16 bases lay in between. CDR3 size: 15 residues. Germline V gives CDR1 LNHNV, CDR2 YYDKDF (reference sequence).

On this clone: Mismatch with germline at one junction end may stem from a read error. The chain couples TRBV7-7 to TRBJ2-1; D gene unclear. CDR3 length: 13 residues. The V gene's germline CDR1 is SSHAT and CDR2 FNYEAQ (reference sequence). This CDR3 is CASSPSLGNEQFF. The CDR3 DNA sequence: TGTGCTAGCAGCCCGTCCCTGGGAAATGAGCAGTTCTTC.

CDR3 protein: CASSDPSRATHEQYF. Written as DNA, the CDR3 is TGTGCCAGCAGCGACCCTTCGAGGGCGACTCACGAGCAGTACTTC. This chain joins TRBV5-4 and TRBJ2-7, with a possible D match to TRBD2 (5 bases). Per germline, CDR1 SGHNT and CDR2 YYREEE (reference sequence). Deletions cut 4 bases from V and 5 bases from J, with 19 bases between. The CDR3 length is 15 residues.

The V and J genes are TRBV6-5 and TRBJ2-1; 9 bases map to TRBD1. V trimming: 7 bases; J trimming: 7 bases; junction bases outside the gene matches: 11. The CDR3 is 15 amino acids. The germline V gene encodes CDR1 MNHEY and CDR2 SVGAGI. The CDR3 region has the DNA TGTGCCAGCACCTTTGAGGGACAGGGCCATAATGAGCAGTTCTTC. It specifies CASTFEGQGHNEQFF.

The rearrangement uses TRBV11-2 and TRBJ2-1; D not resolved. This CDR3 spans 17 amino acids. V lost 0 bases, J lost 5 bases, and 17 bases lay in between. The germline V gene encodes CDR1 SGHAT and CDR2 FQNNGV. CDR3 coding DNA: TGTGCCAGCAGCTTAGATCTCGGTACACTTCCCCACAATGAGCAGTTCTTC. Amino acids: CASSLDLGTLPHNEQFF.

The rearrangement links TRBV18 to TRBJ2-3; weak D call: TRBD2 (7 bases). The CDR3 consists of 18 residues. Germline CDR1 KGHSH, CDR2 LQKENI. The ends were cut back, 3 bases at V and 2 bases at J, with 21 bases in the middle. The CDR3 DNA reads TGTGCCAGCTCACCCCCGCGGGGGACACAATCCTACACAGATACGCAGTATTTT. Translated, it gives CASSPPRGTQSYTDTQYF.

This CDR3 is CASSQGLAGDGELFF. The CDR3 DNA reads TGCGCCAGCAGCCAAGGACTAGCGGGAGACGGGGAGCTGTTTTTT. The chain links TRBV4-3 to TRBJ2-2, with 12 positions matching TRBD2. Germline values: CDR1 LGHNA, CDR2 YSLEER. The CDR3 is 15 amino acids. Trimming removed 1 base from V and 7 bases from J; junction bases left unmatched: 1.

The rearrangement links TRBV5-1 to TRBJ2-5, with D tentatively TRBD1 or TRBD2 (5 bases each). The CDR3 is 15 amino acids. Deletions cut 4 bases from V and 1 base from J, with 14 bases between. Looked up from germline, CDR1 is SGHRS and CDR2 is YFSETQ. The CDR3 region has the DNA TGCGCCAGCAGCCCGTTAGAGAGGGGCCAAGAGACCCAGTACTTC. Protein: CASSPLERGQETQYF.

This chain links TRBV27 with TRBJ2-3; TRBD2 matches at 9 bases. Per the germline V gene, CDR1 is MNHEY and CDR2 is SMNVEV (reference sequence). V gave up 4 bases and J gave up 2 bases; unmatched junction bases: 7. CDR3 length: 16 amino acids. CDR3 DNA sequence: TGTGCCAGCAGTTATGGGACTAGCCGATCCACAGATACGCAGTATTTT. Residues: CASSYGTSRSTDTQYF.

The chain carries TRBV10-1 and TRBJ2-1; TRBD1 matches at 8 bases. V shed 3 bases, J shed 8 bases, and the junction held 3 bases outside the gene matches. Looked up from germline, CDR1 is WNHNN and CDR2 is SYGVQD (reference sequence). The CDR3 loop spans 13 amino acids. The CDR3 DNA reads TGCGCCAGCAGTGATTCGACAGGGGATGAGCAGTTCTTC. Translated: CASSDSTGDEQFF.

With regard to this clone: Other DNA sequences from this sample encode an identical CDR3 as well. V is TRBV27 and J is TRBJ2-2; D is ambiguous. Trimming took 5 bases from V and 7 from J, leaving 8 bases between them. The CDR3 runs to 12 residues. Germline V gives CDR1 MNHEY, CDR2 SMNVEV (reference sequence). The CDR3 reads CASSLLGGELFF. CDR3 in DNA: TGTGCCAGCAGTCTTCTCGGCGGGGAGCTGTTTTTT.

In this sample, this clone turned up once. The chain is built from TRBV11-2 and TRBJ1-2, with 9 bases lining up with TRBD1. Trimming cost V 1 base and J 5 bases; bases outside gene matches: 2. The CDR3 contains 14 residues. Germline CDR1 SGHAT, CDR2 FQNNGV. CDR3 bases: TGTGCCAGCAGCTTAGGGGACAGGGATTATGGCTACACCTTC. Protein product: CASSLGDRDYGYTF.

The rearrangement joins TRBV6-6 to TRBJ1-5; D unresolved. CDR1 and CDR2 from the germline V gene are MNHNY and SVGAGI (reference sequence). The CDR3 is 14 residues long. Trimming pared 7 bases from V and 4 bases from J, leaving 14 bases between. The CDR3 DNA reads TGTGCCAGCACCCCGGCCCCTCGGAATCAGCCCCAGCATTTT. Translating it yields CASTPAPRNQPQHF.